The rows below give T cell receptor beta chains drawn from one sample of a study of cytomegalovirus exposure and HLA in healthy donors. Profiling relied on immunoSEQ multiplex PCR, and the TCRdb table lists in-frame clones only, not all of them. The data show around 91,000 clones, with 64% seen just once and approximately 3% held by the top ten. Specimen: PBMCs. These receptor sequences come from a man in his sixties in good health and CMV-seronegative. CDR3s include the opening cysteine and the closing phenylalanine or tryptophan. Only part of the rows carry a size: once, few, many, or a class if the clone is expanded.

cdr3_aa: CASSEVRAYTEAFF
clone_size: NA
v_call: TRBV2

cdr3_aa: CASSQRAGVYNEQFF
clone_size: NA
v_call: TRBV4-1

cdr3_aa: CAITEFGTGTQDYGYTF
clone_size: NA
v_call: TRBV10-3

cdr3_aa: CAWISVGATQYF
clone_size: NA
v_call: TRBV30

cdr3_aa: CASSLGGREGVQYF
clone_size: NA
v_call: TRBV28

cdr3_aa: CASSFGINRGRDTQYF
clone_size: few
v_call: TRBV7-9

cdr3_aa: CASSPNGGTDTQYF
clone_size: NA
v_call: TRBV7-3

cdr3_aa: CASSAGQTYGYTF
clone_size: NA
v_call: TRBV2

cdr3_aa: CASSSTPGQGRGYTF
clone_size: NA
v_call: TRBV5-1

cdr3_aa: CASAQLAGANEQFF
clone_size: few
v_call: TRBV2

cdr3_aa: CAWSVDRGRSVNYGYTF
clone_size: NA
v_call: TRBV30

cdr3_aa: CASSSGGDNEQFF
clone_size: NA
v_call: TRBV5-4

cdr3_aa: CASSTTGTDQPQHF
clone_size: NA
v_call: TRBV19

cdr3_aa: CASSTAGTNQETQYF
clone_size: once
v_call: TRBV5-1

cdr3_aa: CSVEADRGTYEQYF
clone_size: few
v_call: TRBV29-1

cdr3_aa: CASSFRGLNTEAFF
clone_size: NA
v_call: TRBV5-1

cdr3_aa: CASSNRGGYGYTF
clone_size: few
v_call: TRBV28

cdr3_aa: CASSRQLNSPLHF
clone_size: NA
v_call: TRBV7-9

cdr3_aa: CASSFGGSRSETQYF
clone_size: NA
v_call: TRBV9

cdr3_aa: CASSIGQGSPYEQYF
clone_size: NA
v_call: TRBV19

cdr3_aa: CSSSRTGVNTGELFF
clone_size: NA
v_call: TRBV7-9

cdr3_aa: CASSQVTGLVREQFF
clone_size: NA
v_call: TRBV4-1